This T cell receptor (beta chain) was retrieved from a study of blood T cell repertoires in COVID-19. The wider study: The United States, Italy and Spain were the sources of the acute and convalescent COVID-19 samples. From T cells, B-cell-depleted T cells, or PBMCs came the material, which was cDNA or gDNA.

In the source study's methods: By means of reference gene primer amplification, nucleated cell counts were estimated. Sequencing used immunoSEQ multiplex PCR; TCRdb keeps in-frame clones, though not all of them. The DNA gave D and trimming, while V, J and clone size come from that table. The data contain fewer than 50,000 clones, roughly 70% of them seen just once; the ten biggest clones take up around 64%. The CDR3 runs 15 residues. Germline loops: CDR1 GTSNPN, CDR2 SVGIG (reference sequence). V was cut by 2 bases and J by 3 bases, with 13 bases left in between. This clone was seen only once. The receptor was derived from an elderly man with acute or convalescent COVID-19. The gene calls are TRBV30 and TRBJ2-2; D might be TRBD1 (5 bases). The specimen was peripheral blood. In nucleotides, the CDR3 is TGTGCCTGGAGTAGGGGTTTGGTGGACACCGGGGAGCTGTTTTTT. Amino acid sequence: CAWSRGLVDTGELFF. Variable domain in full (rest from reference TRBV30 and TRBJ2-2): SQTIHQWPATLVQPVGSPLSLECTVEGTSNPNLYWYRQAAGRGLQLLFYSVGIGQISSEVPQNLSASRPQDRQFILSSKKLLLSDSGFYLCAWSRGLVDTGELFFGEGSRLTVL.